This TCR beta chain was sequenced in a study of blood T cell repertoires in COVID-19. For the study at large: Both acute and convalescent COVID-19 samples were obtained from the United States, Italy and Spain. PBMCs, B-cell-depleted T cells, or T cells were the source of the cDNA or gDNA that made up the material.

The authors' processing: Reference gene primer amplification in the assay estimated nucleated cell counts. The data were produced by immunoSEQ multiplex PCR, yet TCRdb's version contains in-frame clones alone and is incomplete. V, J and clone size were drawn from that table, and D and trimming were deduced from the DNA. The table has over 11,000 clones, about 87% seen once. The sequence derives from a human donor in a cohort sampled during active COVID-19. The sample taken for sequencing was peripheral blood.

As DNA, the CDR3 is TGTGCCAGTAGGGCCGGGACAGGGGTTCAGCCCCAGCATTTT. It encodes CASRAGTGVQPQHF. The genes are TRBV19 and TRBJ1-5; 10 bases fit TRBD1. This CDR3 is built from 14 residues. Per the germline V gene, CDR1 is LNHDA and CDR2 is SQIVND (reference sequence). Trimming at V came to 6 bases and at J to 6 bases, leaving 5 bases not matched to a gene.